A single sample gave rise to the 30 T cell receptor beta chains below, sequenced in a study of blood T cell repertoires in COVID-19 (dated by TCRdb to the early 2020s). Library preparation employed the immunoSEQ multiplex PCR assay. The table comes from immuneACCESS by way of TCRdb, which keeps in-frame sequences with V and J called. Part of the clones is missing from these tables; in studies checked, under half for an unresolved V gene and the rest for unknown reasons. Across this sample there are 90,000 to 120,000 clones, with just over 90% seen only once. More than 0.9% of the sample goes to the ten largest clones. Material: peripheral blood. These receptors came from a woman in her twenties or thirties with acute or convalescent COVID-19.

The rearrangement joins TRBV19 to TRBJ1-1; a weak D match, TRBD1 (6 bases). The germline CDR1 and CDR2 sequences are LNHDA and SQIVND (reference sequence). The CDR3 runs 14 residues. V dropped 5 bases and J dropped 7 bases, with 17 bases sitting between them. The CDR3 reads CASSHPGGGLEAFF. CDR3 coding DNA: TGTGCCAGTAGTCACCCGGGGGGGGGCCTTGAAGCTTTCTTT. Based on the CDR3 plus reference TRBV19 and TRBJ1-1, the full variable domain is DGGITQSPKYLFRKEGQNVTLSCEQNLNHDAMYWYRQDPGQGLRLIYYSQIVNDFQKGDIAEGYSVSREKKESFPLTVTSAQKNPTAFYLCASSHPGGGLEAFFGQGTRLTVV.

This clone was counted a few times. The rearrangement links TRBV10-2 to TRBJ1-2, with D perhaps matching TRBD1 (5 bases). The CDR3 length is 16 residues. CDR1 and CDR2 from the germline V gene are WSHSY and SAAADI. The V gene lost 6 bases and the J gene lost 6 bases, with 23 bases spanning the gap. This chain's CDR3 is CASRPDHGQGVHGYTF. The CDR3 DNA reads TGCGCCAGCAGACCCGACCACGGTCAAGGGGTACATGGCTACACCTTC.

In nucleotides, the CDR3 is TGTGCCAGCAGCAACCGACTAGCGGGGGGAGATACGCAGTATTTT. Translating it yields CASSNRLAGGDTQYF. The rearrangement joins TRBV5-6 to TRBJ2-3, with 13 bases that match TRBD2. This CDR3 comprises 15 residues. V was pared by 4 bases and J by 5 bases, with 4 bases of the junction left unmatched. Germline loops: CDR1 SGHDT, CDR2 YYEEEE.

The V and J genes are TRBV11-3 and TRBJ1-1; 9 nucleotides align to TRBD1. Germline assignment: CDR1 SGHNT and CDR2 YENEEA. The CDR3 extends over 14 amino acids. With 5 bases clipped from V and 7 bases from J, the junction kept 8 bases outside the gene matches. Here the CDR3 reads CASSPTGGGGEAFF. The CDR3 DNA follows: TGTGCCAGCAGCCCGACAGGGGGGGGAGGTGAAGCTTTCTTT.

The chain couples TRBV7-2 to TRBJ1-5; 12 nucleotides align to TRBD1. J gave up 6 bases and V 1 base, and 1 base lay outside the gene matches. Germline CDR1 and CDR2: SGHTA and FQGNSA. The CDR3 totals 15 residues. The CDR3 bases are TGTGCCAGCAGCTTAGGGGACAGGGGGCGTCAGCCCCAGCATTTT. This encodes CASSLGDRGRQPQHF.

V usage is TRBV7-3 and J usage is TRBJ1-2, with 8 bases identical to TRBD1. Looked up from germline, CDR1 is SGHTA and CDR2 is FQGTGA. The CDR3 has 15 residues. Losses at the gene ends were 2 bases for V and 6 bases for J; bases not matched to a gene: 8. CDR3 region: CASSLSGGVIDGYTF. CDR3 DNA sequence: TGTGCCAGCAGCTTATCAGGGGGCGTTATAGATGGCTACACCTTC.

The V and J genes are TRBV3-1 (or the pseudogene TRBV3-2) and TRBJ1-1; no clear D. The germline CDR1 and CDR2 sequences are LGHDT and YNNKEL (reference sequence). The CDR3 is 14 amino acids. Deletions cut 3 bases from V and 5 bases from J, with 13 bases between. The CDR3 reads CASSHGVVATEAFF. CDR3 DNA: TGTGCCAGCAGCCACGGGGTGGTGGCAACTGAAGCTTTCTTT.

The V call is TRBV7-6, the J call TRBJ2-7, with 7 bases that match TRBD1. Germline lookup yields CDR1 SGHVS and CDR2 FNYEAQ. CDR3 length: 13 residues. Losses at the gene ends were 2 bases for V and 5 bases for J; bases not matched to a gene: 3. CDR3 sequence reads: CASSLPDRDEQYF. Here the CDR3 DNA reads TGTGCCAGCAGCTTACCCGACAGGGACGAGCAGTACTTC.

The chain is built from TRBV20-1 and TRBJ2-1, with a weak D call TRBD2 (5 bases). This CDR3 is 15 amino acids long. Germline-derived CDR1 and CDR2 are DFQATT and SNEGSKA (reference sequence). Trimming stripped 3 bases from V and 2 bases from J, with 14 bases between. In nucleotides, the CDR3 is TGCAGTGCTAGTGATCTCCCGGGAACCTACAATGAGCAGTTCTTC. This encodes CSASDLPGTYNEQFF.

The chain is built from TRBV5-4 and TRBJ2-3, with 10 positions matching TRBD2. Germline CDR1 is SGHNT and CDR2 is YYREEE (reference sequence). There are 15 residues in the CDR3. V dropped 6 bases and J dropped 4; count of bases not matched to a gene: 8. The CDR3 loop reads CASTPELAGADTQYF. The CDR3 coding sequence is TGTGCCAGCACCCCCGAGCTAGCGGGAGCAGATACGCAGTATTTT.

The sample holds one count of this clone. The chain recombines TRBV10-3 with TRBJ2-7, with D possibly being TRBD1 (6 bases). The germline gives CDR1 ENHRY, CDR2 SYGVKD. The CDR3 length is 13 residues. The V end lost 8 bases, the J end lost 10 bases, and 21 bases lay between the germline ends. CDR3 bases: TGTGCCATCCAGAAGAGTGGACAGACGGATCAGTACTTC. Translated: CAIQKSGQTDQYF.

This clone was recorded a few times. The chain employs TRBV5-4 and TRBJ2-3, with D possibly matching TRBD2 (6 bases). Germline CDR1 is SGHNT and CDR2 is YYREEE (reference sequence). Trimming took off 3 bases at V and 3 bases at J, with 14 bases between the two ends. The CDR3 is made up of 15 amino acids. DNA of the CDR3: TGTGCCAGCAGCTCGCTGGTTGCGGGGACAGATACGCAGTATTTT. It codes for CASSSLVAGTDTQYF.

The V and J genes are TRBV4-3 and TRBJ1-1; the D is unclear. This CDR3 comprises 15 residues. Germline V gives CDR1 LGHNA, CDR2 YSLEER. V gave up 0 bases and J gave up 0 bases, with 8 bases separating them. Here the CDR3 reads CASSQETAMNTEAFF. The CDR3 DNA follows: TGCGCCAGCAGCCAAGAGACTGCCATGAACACTGAAGCTTTCTTT.

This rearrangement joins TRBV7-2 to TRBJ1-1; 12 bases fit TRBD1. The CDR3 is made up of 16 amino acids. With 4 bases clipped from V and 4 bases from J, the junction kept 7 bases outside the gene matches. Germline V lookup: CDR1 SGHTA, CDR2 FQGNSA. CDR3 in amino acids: CASSSQGQGAPTEAFF. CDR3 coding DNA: TGTGCCAGCAGCTCTCAGGGACAGGGGGCTCCCACTGAAGCTTTCTTT.

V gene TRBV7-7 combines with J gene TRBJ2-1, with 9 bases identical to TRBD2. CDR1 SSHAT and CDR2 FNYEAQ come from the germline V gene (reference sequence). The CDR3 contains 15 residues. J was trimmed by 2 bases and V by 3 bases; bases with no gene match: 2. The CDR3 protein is CASSLIAGAYNEQFF. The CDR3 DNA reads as TGTGCCAGCAGCTTGATAGCGGGGGCCTACAATGAGCAGTTCTTC.

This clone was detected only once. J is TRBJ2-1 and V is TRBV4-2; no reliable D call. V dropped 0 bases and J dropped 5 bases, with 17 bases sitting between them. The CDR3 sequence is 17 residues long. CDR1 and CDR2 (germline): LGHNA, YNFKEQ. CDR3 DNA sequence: TGTGCCAGCAGCCAAGATCCCCCTCAGAACCATAACAATGAGCAGTTCTTC. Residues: CASSQDPPQNHNNEQFF.

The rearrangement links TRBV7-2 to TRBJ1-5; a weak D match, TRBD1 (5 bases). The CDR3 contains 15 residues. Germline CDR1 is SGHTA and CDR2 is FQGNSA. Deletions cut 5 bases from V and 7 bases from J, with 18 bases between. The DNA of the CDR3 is TGTGCCAGCAGCATTACTCAGGGCGGAGGGCAGCCCCAGCATTTT. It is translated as CASSITQGGGQPQHF.

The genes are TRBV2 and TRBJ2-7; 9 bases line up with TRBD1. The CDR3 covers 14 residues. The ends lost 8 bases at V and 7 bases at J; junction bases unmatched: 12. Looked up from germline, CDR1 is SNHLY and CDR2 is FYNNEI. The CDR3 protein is CASEARTGAREQYF. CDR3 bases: TGTGCCAGCGAGGCCAGGACAGGGGCCAGGGAGCAGTACTTC.

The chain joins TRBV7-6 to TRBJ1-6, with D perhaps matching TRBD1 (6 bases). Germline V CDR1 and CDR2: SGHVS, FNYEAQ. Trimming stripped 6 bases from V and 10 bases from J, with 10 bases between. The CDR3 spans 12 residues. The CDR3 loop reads CASSSGVSPLHF. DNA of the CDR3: TGTGCCAGCAGTTCAGGGGTCTCACCCCTCCACTTT.

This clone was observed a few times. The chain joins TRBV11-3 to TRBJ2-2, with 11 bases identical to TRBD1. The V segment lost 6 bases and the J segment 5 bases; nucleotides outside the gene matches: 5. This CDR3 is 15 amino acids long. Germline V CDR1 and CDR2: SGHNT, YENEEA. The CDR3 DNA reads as TGTGCCAGCAGGAAGGACAGGGGGCGGACCGGGGAGCTGTTTTTT. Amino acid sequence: CASRKDRGRTGELFF.

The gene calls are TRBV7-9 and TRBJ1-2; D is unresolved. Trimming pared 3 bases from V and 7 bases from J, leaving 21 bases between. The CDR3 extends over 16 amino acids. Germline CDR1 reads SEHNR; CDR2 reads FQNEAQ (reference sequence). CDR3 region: CASSLVSAGGRGGYTF. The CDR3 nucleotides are TGTGCCAGCAGCTTGGTTTCCGCTGGCGGGCGCGGTGGCTACACCTTC.

CDR3 in amino acids: CASSRSSGTSGKQFF. The CDR3 DNA reads TGTGCCAGCAGTCGGAGCTCCGGGACTAGCGGGAAGCAGTTCTTC. The chain joins TRBV5-4 to TRBJ2-1; TRBD2 matches at 13 bases. CDR3 size: 15 residues. V was pared by 5 bases and J by 11 bases, with 10 bases of the junction left unmatched. Germline V gene sequence: CDR1 SGHNT, CDR2 YYREEE (reference sequence).

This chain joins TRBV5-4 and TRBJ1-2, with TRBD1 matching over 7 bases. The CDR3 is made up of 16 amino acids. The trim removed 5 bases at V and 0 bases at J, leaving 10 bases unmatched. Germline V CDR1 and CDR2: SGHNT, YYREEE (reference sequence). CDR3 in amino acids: CASRPGTDKPNYGYTF. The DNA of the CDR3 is TGTGCCAGCAGGCCCGGGACAGATAAGCCTAACTATGGCTACACCTTC.

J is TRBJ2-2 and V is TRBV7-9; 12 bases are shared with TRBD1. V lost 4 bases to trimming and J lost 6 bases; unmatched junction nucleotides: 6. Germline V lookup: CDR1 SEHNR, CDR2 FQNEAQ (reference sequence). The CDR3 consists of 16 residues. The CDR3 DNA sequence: TGTGCCAGCAGCTCCCGGGACAGGGGGCCCCCCGGGGAGCTGTTTTTT. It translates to CASSSRDRGPPGELFF.

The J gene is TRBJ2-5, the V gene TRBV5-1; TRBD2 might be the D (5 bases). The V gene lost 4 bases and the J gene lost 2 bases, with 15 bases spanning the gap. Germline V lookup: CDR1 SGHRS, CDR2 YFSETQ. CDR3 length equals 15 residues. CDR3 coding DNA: TGCGCCAGCAGCCCCGGGGTTGTGGGGCAAGAGACCCAGTACTTC. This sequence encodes CASSPGVVGQETQYF.

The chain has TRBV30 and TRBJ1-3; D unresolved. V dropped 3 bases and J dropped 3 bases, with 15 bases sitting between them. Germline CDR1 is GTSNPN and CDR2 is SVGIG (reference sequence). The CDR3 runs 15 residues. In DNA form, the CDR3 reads TGTGCCTGGAGCGTCGATGGGCCGCTTGGAAACACCATATATTTT. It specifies CAWSVDGPLGNTIYF.

The CDR3 DNA is TGTGCCAGTAGTATTCCCTACGGACAGCCCCCCTCTGGAAACACCATATATTTT. Protein: CASSIPYGQPPSGNTIYF. This sequence joins TRBV19 and TRBJ1-3; possible D gene TRBD1, 6 bases. V lost 3 bases and J lost 0, with 18 bases in between. Germline-derived CDR1 and CDR2 are LNHDA and SQIVND (reference sequence). The CDR3 totals 18 residues.

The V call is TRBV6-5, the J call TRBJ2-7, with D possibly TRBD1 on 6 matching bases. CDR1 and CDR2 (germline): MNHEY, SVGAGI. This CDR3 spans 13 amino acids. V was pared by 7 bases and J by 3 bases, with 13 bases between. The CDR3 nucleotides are TGTGCCAGCACCACAGGGATATACTACGAGCAGTACTTC. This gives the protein CASTTGIYYEQYF.

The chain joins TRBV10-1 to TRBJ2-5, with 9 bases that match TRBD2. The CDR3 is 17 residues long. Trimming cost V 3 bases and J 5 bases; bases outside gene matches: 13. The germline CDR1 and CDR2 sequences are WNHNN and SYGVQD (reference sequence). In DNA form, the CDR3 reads TGCGCCAGCAGTGACGGTTCTGGCGGGGGGGCCAAGGAGACCCAGTACTTC. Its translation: CASSDGSGGGAKETQYF.

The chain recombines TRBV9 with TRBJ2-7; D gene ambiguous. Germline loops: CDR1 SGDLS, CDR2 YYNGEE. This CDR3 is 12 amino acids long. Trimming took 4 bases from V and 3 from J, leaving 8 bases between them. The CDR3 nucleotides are TGTGCCAGCAGCCCCTATGGCTACGAGCAGTACTTC. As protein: CASSPYGYEQYF.